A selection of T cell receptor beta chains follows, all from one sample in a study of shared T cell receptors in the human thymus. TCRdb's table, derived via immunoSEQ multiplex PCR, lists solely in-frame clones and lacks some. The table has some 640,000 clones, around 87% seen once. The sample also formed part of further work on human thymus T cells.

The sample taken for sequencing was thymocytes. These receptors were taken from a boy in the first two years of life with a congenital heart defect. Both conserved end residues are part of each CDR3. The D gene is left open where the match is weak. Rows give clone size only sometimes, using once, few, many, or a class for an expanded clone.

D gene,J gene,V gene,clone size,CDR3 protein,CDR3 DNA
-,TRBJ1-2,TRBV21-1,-,CASSKVLRTGPCYGYTF,TGTGCCAGCAGCAAAGTGTTAAGGACAGGGCCCTGCTATGGCTACACCTTC
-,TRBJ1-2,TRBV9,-,CASSASQGGYGYTF,TGTGCCAGCAGCGCGTCACAGGGAGGGTATGGCTACACCTTC
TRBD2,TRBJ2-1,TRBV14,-,CASSQVGPTSGSLSEQFF,TGTGCCAGCAGCCAAGTCGGCCCGACTAGCGGGAGTCTCAGTGAGCAGTTCTTC
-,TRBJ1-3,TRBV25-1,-,CASKARSSGNTIYF,TGTGCCAGCAAAGCGAGGAGCTCTGGAAACACCATATATTTT
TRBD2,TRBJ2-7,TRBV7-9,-,CASSQGTSGRREQYF,TGTGCCAGCAGCCAAGGGACTAGCGGGAGGAGGGAGCAGTACTTC
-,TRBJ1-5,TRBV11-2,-,CASSPTGNQPQHF,TGTGCCAGCAGCCCGACGGGAAATCAGCCCCAGCATTTT
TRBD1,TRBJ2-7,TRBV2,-,CASSEGTGEYEQYF,TGTGCCAGCAGTGAAGGGACAGGGGAATACGAGCAGTACTTC
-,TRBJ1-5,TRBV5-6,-,CASSLARKGVHQPQHF,TGTGCCAGCAGCTTGGCCCGTAAAGGGGTTCATCAGCCCCAGCATTTT
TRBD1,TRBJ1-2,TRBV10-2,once,CASNVGQGRIGYTF,TGCGCCAGCAATGTGGGACAGGGTCGTATTGGCTACACCTTC
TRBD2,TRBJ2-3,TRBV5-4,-,CASSKTGLAGPGDTQYF,TGTGCCAGCAGCAAAACGGGACTAGCGGGACCTGGGGATACGCAGTATTTT
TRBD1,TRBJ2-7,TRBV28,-,CASSLGQEVEQYF,TGTGCCAGCAGCTTGGGACAGGAGGTCGAGCAGTACTTC
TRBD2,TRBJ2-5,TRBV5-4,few,CASSDHRLAGVQETQYF,TGTGCCAGCAGCGACCACAGACTAGCGGGGGTTCAAGAGACCCAGTACTTC
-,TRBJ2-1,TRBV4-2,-,CASSQESLYNEQFF,TGTGCCAGCAGCCAAGAAAGCCTTTACAATGAGCAGTTCTTC
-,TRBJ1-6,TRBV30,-,CAWSVGQNSPLHF,TGTGCCTGGAGTGTGGGGCAGAATTCACCCCTCCACTTT
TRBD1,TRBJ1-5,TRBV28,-,CASINDRVYQPQHF,TGTGCCAGCATTAATGACAGGGTGTATCAGCCCCAGCATTTT
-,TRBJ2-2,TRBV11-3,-,CASSLDHESTGELFF,TGTGCCAGCAGCTTAGATCACGAGAGCACCGGGGAGCTGTTTTTT
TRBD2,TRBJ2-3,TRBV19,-,CASSRTSGSQVDTQYF,TGTGCCAGTAGTAGGACTAGCGGGAGTCAGGTAGATACGCAGTATTTT
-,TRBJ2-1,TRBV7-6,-,CASSFHPSLADEQFF,TGTGCCAGCAGCTTTCATCCCTCGTTGGCGGATGAGCAGTTCTTC
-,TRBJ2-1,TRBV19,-,CASSMGGLVNEQFF,TGTGCCAGTAGTATGGGCGGGCTGGTCAATGAGCAGTTCTTC
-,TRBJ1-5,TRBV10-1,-,CASKNRDSNQPQHF,TGCGCCAGCAAGAACAGGGATAGCAATCAGCCCCAGCATTTT
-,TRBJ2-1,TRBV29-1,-,CSGEGEGRNEQFF,TGCAGCGGTGAGGGGGAGGGCCGCAATGAGCAGTTCTTC
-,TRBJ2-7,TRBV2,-,CASTSVEGLSEQYF,TGTGCCAGCACCTCTGTCGAGGGATTAAGCGAGCAGTACTTC
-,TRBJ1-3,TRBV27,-,CASRDQGHGNTIYF,TGTGCCAGCAGGGACCAGGGTCACGGAAACACCATATATTTT
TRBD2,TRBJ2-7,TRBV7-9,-,CASSAGLAGGPPLPEQYF,TGTGCCAGCAGCGCCGGACTAGCGGGAGGGCCTCCTCTGCCCGAGCAGTACTTC
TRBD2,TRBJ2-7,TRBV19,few,CASSISERGSYEQYF,TGTGCCAGTAGTATTAGCGAGCGGGGATCCTACGAGCAGTACTTC
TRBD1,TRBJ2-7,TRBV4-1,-,CASSQEGGQGAYEQYF,TGCGCCAGCAGCCAAGAGGGCGGACAGGGCGCCTACGAGCAGTACTTC
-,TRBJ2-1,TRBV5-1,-,CASSLGEEIYNEQFF,TGCGCCAGCAGCTTGGGGGAGGAGATTTACAATGAGCAGTTCTTC
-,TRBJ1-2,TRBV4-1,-,CASSQAGHVDGYTF,TGCGCCAGCAGCCAAGCGGGACATGTCGATGGCTACACCTTC
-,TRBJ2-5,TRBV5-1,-,CASTLVHVRKLQETQYF,TGCGCCAGCACCCTGGTTCATGTGAGGAAACTCCAAGAGACCCAGTACTTC
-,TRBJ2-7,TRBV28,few,CASGHRSYEQYF,TGTGCCAGCGGACACCGGAGTTACGAGCAGTACTTC
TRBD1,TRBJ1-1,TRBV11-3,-,CASSLSGQQNTEAFF,TGTGCCAGCAGCCTCTCGGGACAGCAGAACACTGAAGCTTTCTTT